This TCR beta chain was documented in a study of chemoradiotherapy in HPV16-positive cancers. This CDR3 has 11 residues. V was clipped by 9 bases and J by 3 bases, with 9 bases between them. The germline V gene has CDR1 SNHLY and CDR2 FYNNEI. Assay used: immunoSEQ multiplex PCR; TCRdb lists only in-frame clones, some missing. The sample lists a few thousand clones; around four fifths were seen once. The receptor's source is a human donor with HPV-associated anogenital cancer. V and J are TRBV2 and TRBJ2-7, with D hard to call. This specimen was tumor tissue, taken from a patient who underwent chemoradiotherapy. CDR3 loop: CASFFGYEQYF. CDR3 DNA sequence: TGTGCCAGTTTCTTCGGCTACGAGCAGTACTTC. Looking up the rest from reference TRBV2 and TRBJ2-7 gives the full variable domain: EPEVTQTPSHQVTQMGQEVILRCVPISNHLYFYWYRQILGQKVEFLVSFYNNEISEKSEIFDDQFSVERPDGSNFTLKIRSTKLEDSAMYFCASFFGYEQYFGPGTRLTVT.